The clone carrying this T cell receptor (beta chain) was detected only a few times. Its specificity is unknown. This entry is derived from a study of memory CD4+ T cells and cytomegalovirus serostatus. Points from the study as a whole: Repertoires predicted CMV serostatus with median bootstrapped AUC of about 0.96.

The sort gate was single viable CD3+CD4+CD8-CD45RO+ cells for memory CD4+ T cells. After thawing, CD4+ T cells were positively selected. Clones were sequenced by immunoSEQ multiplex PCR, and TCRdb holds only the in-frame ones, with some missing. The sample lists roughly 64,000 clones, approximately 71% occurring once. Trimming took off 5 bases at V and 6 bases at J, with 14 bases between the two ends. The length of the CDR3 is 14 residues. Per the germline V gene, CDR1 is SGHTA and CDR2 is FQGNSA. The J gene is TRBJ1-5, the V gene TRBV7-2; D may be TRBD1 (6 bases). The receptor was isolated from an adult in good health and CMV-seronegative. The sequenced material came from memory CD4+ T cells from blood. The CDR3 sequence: CASSHDTGSQPQHF. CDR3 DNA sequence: TGTGCCAGCAGCCACGACACAGGGTCTCAGCCCCAGCATTTT.